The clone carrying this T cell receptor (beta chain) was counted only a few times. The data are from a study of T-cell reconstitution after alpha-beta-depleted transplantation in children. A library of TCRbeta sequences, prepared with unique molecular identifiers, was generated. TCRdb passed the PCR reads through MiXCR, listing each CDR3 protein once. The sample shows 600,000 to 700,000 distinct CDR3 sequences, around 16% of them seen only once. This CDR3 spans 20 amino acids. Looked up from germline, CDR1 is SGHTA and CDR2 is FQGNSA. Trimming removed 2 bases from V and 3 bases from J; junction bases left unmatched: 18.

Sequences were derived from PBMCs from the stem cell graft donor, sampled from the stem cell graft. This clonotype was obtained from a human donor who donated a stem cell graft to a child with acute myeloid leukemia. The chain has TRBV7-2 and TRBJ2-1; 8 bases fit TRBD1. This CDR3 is CASSLRLTLPGQVIYNEQFF. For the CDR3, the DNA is TGTGCCAGCAGCTTACGCCTCACCTTACCGGGACAGGTTATCTACAATGAGCAGTTCTTC. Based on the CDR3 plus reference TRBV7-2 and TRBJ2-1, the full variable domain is GAGVSQSPSNKVTEKGKDVELRCDPISGHTALYWYRQSLGQGLEFLIYFQGNSAPDKSGLPSDRFSAERTGGSVSTLTIQRTQQEDSAVYLCASSLRLTLPGQVIYNEQFFGPGTRLTVL.